One sample yielded the 18 T cell receptor beta chains listed below, sequenced in a study of radiotherapy plus CTLA-4 blockade in lung cancer. Assay used: immunoSEQ multiplex PCR; TCRdb lists only in-frame clones, some missing. This sample carries about 49,000 clones, approximately 76% of them seen once, and the ten largest clones take roughly 10%. The sequencing here drew on peripheral blood, taken from a patient treated with radiotherapy plus ipilimumab. Receptor source: a human donor with non-small cell lung cancer who had stable disease on radiotherapy plus ipilimumab.

V and J are TRBV5-6 and TRBJ2-1; TRBD2 matches 11 bases. Germline V gene sequence: CDR1 SGHDT, CDR2 YYEEEE. CDR3 length equals 17 residues. Trimming took 1 base from V and 5 from J; bases not matched to a gene: 8. The CDR3: CASSLLLSGGADNEQFF. CDR3 bases: TGTGCCAGCAGCTTGCTCCTTAGCGGGGGGGCTGACAATGAGCAGTTCTTC.

This CDR3 reads CASSLQGLNTEAFF. DNA for the CDR3: TGTGCCAGCTCACTGCAGGGATTGAACACTGAAGCTTTCTTT. The chain employs TRBV7-9 and TRBJ1-1; maybe TRBD1 (5 bases). This CDR3 region has 14 residues. The germline V gene encodes CDR1 SEHNR and CDR2 FQNEAQ (reference sequence). V was trimmed by 8 bases and J by 0 bases, leaving 13 bases between them. Full variable domain (outside the CDR3, taken from reference TRBV7-9 and TRBJ1-1): DTGVSQNPRHKITKRGQNVTFRCDPISEHNRLYWYRQTLGQGPEFLTYFQNEAQLEKSRLLSDRFSAERPKGSFSTLEIQRTEQGDSAMYLCASSLQGLNTEAFFGQGTRLTVV.

The J gene is TRBJ1-4, the V gene TRBV6-6, with D tentatively TRBD1 (5 bases). V was shortened by 2 bases and J by 7 bases, with 14 bases between the two germline ends. Germline V gives CDR1 MNHNY, CDR2 SVGAGI (reference sequence). The CDR3 length is 15 residues. The CDR3 DNA sequence: TGTGCCAGCAGTTACCGGGGGAGCCCCAGTGAAAAACTGTTTTTT. Translating it yields CASSYRGSPSEKLFF.

This chain connects TRBV11-2 to TRBJ1-1; 7 bases line up with TRBD1. This CDR3 has 16 residues. The ends lost 5 bases at V and 4 bases at J; junction bases unmatched: 13. CDR1 SGHAT and CDR2 FQNNGV come from the germline V gene. The CDR3 loop is CASSRTGLGQSTEAFF. The DNA of the CDR3 is TGTGCCAGCAGCCGGACAGGTTTGGGGCAGAGCACTGAAGCTTTCTTT. The full variable domain, completed using reference TRBV11-2 and TRBJ1-1, is EAGVAQSPRYKIIEKRQSVAFWCNPISGHATLYWYQQILGQGPKLLIQFQNNGVVDDSQLPKDRFSAERLKGVDSTLKIQPAKLEDSAVYLCASSRTGLGQSTEAFFGQGTRLTVV.

The rearrangement uses TRBV2 and TRBJ2-1; either TRBD1 or TRBD2 may supply D (6 bases each). The CDR3 loop spans 16 amino acids. CDR1 is SNHLY, CDR2 FYNNEI, per germline. V lost 1 base, J lost 9 bases, and 19 bases lay in between. The CDR3 sequence: CASSEEVGQGRCEQFF. In DNA, the CDR3 is TGTGCCAGCAGTGAAGAGGTCGGTCAGGGGAGGTGTGAGCAGTTCTTC.

The V call is TRBV6-6, the J call TRBJ1-1; D remains unclear. Germline-derived CDR1 and CDR2 are MNHNY and SVGAGI (reference sequence). The CDR3 runs 13 residues. The germline V and J ends were trimmed by 8 bases and 0 bases, with 10 bases remaining between them. CDR3: CASGGGMNTEAFF. DNA for the CDR3: TGTGCCAGCGGTGGAGGGATGAACACTGAAGCTTTCTTT.

The gene calls are TRBV5-1 and TRBJ1-1; the D is unclear. The germline CDR1 and CDR2 sequences are SGHRS and YFSETQ. Trimming cost V 4 bases and J 1 base, with 11 bases left between them. The CDR3 runs 14 residues. DNA for the CDR3: TGCGCCAGCAGCCTAGGGAGTTGGAACACTGAAGCTTTCTTT. It codes for CASSLGSWNTEAFF.

This rearrangement joins TRBV7-3 to TRBJ2-2, with D uncertain. The CDR3 runs 15 residues. The germline V and J ends were trimmed by 4 bases and 0 bases, with 9 bases remaining between them. CDR1 and CDR2 (germline): SGHTA, FQGTGA. The CDR3 here is CASSSNVANTGELFF. The CDR3 DNA sequence: TGTGCCAGCAGCTCTAATGTAGCGAACACCGGGGAGCTGTTTTTT.

This clone was recorded at least ten times. The CDR3 nucleotides read TGTGCCAGCAGCTCACCCAGGGACGGAAACACCATATATTTT. Amino acid sequence: CASSSPRDGNTIYF. V and J are TRBV5-4 and TRBJ1-3, with a possible D match to TRBD1 (5 bases). V was trimmed by 3 bases and J by 4 bases, leaving 11 bases between them. Germline values: CDR1 SGHNT, CDR2 YYREEE (reference sequence). The CDR3 is 14 residues long.

J is TRBJ2-5 and V is TRBV7-2, with 9 bases aligning to TRBD1. With V trimmed by 1 base and J by 3 bases, 9 bases remained unmatched. CDR3 length: 17 amino acids. CDR1 and CDR2 (germline): SGHTA, FQGNSA. The CDR3 nucleotides are TGTGCCAGCAGCTTAGTGATCTGGGGGACAGGGAAAGAGACCCAGTACTTC. Residues: CASSLVIWGTGKETQYF.

The chain has TRBV19 and TRBJ2-6, with D maybe TRBD1 (5 bases). The CDR3 is 15 residues long. V gave up 7 bases and J gave up 0 bases, with 10 bases separating them. In germline, CDR1 is LNHDA, CDR2 SQIVND (reference sequence). CDR3 nucleotides: TGTGCCAGTATATCAGGGTTCTCTGGGGCCAACGTCCTGACTTTC. This encodes CASISGFSGANVLTF.

The chain joins TRBV5-5 to TRBJ2-3; 7 positions match TRBD2. CDR3 length: 18 amino acids. Unmatched junction bases numbered 14, after V lost 4 bases and J lost 0 bases. Germline assignment: CDR1 SGHKS and CDR2 YYEKEE (reference sequence). The CDR3 sequence is CASSGSGAIISSTDTQYF. The DNA of the CDR3 is TGTGCCAGCAGCGGAAGCGGGGCTATTATCAGTAGCACAGATACGCAGTATTTT.

The chain joins TRBV6-5 to TRBJ1-2; D gene ambiguous. The CDR3 loop spans 11 amino acids. Germline V gives CDR1 MNHEY, CDR2 SVGAGI. V was shortened by 8 bases and J by 9 bases, with 13 bases between the two germline ends. CDR3 sequence (DNA): TGTGCCAGCGGACGAGTGGGGAGCTACACCTTC. Protein product: CASGRVGSYTF.

J is TRBJ1-2 and V is TRBV28, with D possibly matching TRBD1 (5 bases). Germline V CDR1 and CDR2: MDHEN, SYDVKM. CDR3 length: 12 amino acids. V was pared by 5 bases and J by 7 bases, with 11 bases between. The CDR3 reads CASSEGIIGYTF. As DNA, the CDR3 is TGTGCCAGCAGTGAGGGGATTATTGGCTACACCTTC.

The genes are TRBV28 and TRBJ2-3; tentatively, D is TRBD2 (5 bases). This CDR3 spans 14 amino acids. Germline V gene sequence: CDR1 MDHEN, CDR2 SYDVKM. The V gene lost 5 bases and the J gene lost 4 bases, with 13 bases spanning the gap. The CDR3 reads CASSSSSRADTQYF. The CDR3 region has the DNA TGTGCCAGCAGTAGTTCCTCGAGGGCAGATACGCAGTATTTT.

The chain employs TRBV15 and TRBJ1-5, with D possibly matching TRBD1 (5 bases). The V end lost 0 bases, the J end lost 10 bases, and 10 bases lay between the germline ends. The germline CDR1 and CDR2 sequences are LNHNV and YYDKDF (reference sequence). This CDR3 region has 13 residues. As DNA, the CDR3 is TGTGCCACCAGCAGAGAACGGGGGAGTCCCCAGCATTTT. Its protein is CATSRERGSPQHF.

The rearrangement uses TRBV4-3 and TRBJ1-1; D is unclear. CDR3 length: 14 amino acids. Germline CDR1 and CDR2: LGHNA and YSLEER. The V gene lost 2 bases and the J gene lost 2 bases, with 9 bases spanning the gap. CDR3 sequence reads: CASSQTARNTEAFF. The CDR3 nucleotides are TGCGCCAGCAGCCAAACGGCACGAAACACTGAAGCTTTCTTT.

The chain combines TRBV10-2 with TRBJ1-1, with D perhaps matching TRBD1 (6 bases). The V end was cut by 10 bases, the J end by 5 bases, with 20 bases between. Germline V lookup: CDR1 WSHSY, CDR2 SAAADI. The CDR3 runs 14 residues. The CDR3 here is CATPARSGETEAFF. CDR3 DNA: TGCGCCACCCCGGCCCGATCAGGGGAGACTGAAGCTTTCTTT.